This T cell receptor (beta chain) was sequenced for a study of cytotoxic CD8 clonotypes in ibrutinib-treated CLL. Study-level background: After a median roughly 12 months on treatment (6 to 36), response samples were drawn.

Using immunoSEQ multiplex PCR, the repertoire was profiled, and TCRdb retains in-frame clones only, with some absent. In the table there are around 140,000 clones, around 81% of which are singletons. Trimming stripped 8 bases from V and 6 bases from J, with 20 bases between. Germline-derived CDR1 and CDR2 are LGHNA and YNFKEQ. The CDR3 length is 15 residues. Study outcomes and limitations: Sustained-remission patients were sampled at different times than progressing patients were. Baseline clonality was higher than in age-matched healthy donors and moved in step with circulating CD8+ T-cell counts. The clonality went up when patients responded to ibrutinib and dropped back toward baseline at progression.

As for this clone: The target antigen is unknown.

This material consisted of PBMCs, taken after 36 months of ibrutinib treatment. V is TRBV4-2 and J is TRBJ2-1; TRBD1 might be the D (5 bases). The clonotype originates from a human donor with chronic lymphocytic leukemia. The CDR3 sequence is CASGPQGDLTNEQFF. DNA for the CDR3: TGTGCCAGCGGACCACAAGGGGATCTCACCAATGAGCAGTTCTTC.